What follows describes a single TCR beta chain. Its antigen is unidentified. This sample was included in a study of cytomegalovirus exposure and HLA in healthy donors. Vbeta (60) and Jbeta (13) primers were used in the PCR. The protocol was immunoSEQ multiplex PCR, while the TCRdb copy is restricted to in-frame clones and leaves out a portion. There are 150,000 or so clones in the sample, with 1.5% to 2% held by the top ten. Study results and limitations: The study flagged approximately 180 TCR beta chains as cytomegalovirus-associated. In a later analysis, HLA-C alleles had the fewest associated TCRs, DRB1 alleles the most.

V dropped 6 bases and J dropped 1; count of bases not matched to a gene: 10. The CDR3 is made up of 17 amino acids. Germline V gene lookup returns CDR1 MNHEY and CDR2 SMNVEV (reference sequence). The receptor's source is a woman aged 40-49 years in good health and CMV-seropositive. The rearrangement joins TRBV27 to TRBJ2-3; 10 bases fit TRBD2. Sequenced sample: PBMCs. This CDR3 is CASSLGASGRGTDTQYF. The CDR3 DNA reads TGTGCCAGCAGCCTAGGGGCTAGCGGGAGAGGCACAGATACGCAGTATTTT.